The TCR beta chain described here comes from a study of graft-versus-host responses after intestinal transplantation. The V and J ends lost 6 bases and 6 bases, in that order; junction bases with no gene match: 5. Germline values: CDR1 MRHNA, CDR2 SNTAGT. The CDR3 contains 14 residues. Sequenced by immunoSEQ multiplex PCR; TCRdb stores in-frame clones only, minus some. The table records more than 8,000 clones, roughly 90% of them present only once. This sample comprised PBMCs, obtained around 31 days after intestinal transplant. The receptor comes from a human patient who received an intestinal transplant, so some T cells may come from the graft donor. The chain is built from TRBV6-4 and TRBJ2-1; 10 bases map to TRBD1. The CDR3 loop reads CASREGQGGNEQFF. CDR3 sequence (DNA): TGTGCCAGCAGAGAAGGACAGGGGGGCAATGAGCAGTTCTTC.